This T cell receptor beta chain was captured by sequencing in a study of blood T cells in healthy people across ages. A J-beta primer mix and a sample-barcoded 5' primer were used in a second PCR of about 7 to 12 cycles. TCRdb redid the calling of the 5' RACE reads with MiXCR, one entry per CDR3 protein. The data contain around 1,600,000 distinct CDR3 sequences, roughly 43% of them singletons. Germline assignment: CDR1 SGDLS and CDR2 YYNGEE. This CDR3 is 14 amino acids long. V shed 0 bases and J 2 bases; nucleotides not matched to a gene: 0. The sample comprised blood. The chain combines TRBV9 with TRBJ2-7, with 9 bases that match TRBD2. This receptor was identified in a woman between 18 and 29 years old in good health. As DNA, the CDR3 is TGTGCCAGCAGCGTAGGCGGGGGGGCCTACGAGCAGTACTTC. Amino acids: CASSVGGGAYEQYF.